This T cell receptor beta chain derives from a study of cytomegalovirus exposure and HLA in healthy donors. General study findings and limits: Most observed TCR sequences were rare, whereas some public TCRs were detected in many donors. A link between a missense DCLRE1C variant and TCR beta V- and J-gene trimming emerged from a later analysis.

This clone was counted between two and nine times. No antigen is known for it. Trimming took 1 base from V and 6 from J; bases not matched to a gene: 3. The CDR3 loop spans 14 amino acids. Germline V lookup: CDR1 SGHRS, CDR2 YFSETQ. Primers for the PCR totalled 60 Vbeta and 13 Jbeta. Using immunoSEQ multiplex PCR, the repertoire was profiled, and TCRdb retains in-frame clones only, with some absent. The table lists 150,000 to 200,000 clones, over 70% of them singletons. Every donor was a healthy person donating bone marrow. Nominal health characterized the donors when sampled, though unrecorded immune exposures were likely.

The source material was PBMCs. The chain employs TRBV5-1 and TRBJ2-2, with 7 bases fitting TRBD1. This clonotype was obtained from a female donor in good health and CMV-seronegative. CDR3 region: CASSLPQGAGELFF. In DNA form, the CDR3 reads TGCGCCAGCAGCTTGCCTCAGGGGGCCGGGGAGCTGTTTTTT. Filled out from reference TRBV5-1 and TRBJ2-2, the complete variable domain reads KAGVTQTPRYLIKTRGQQVTLSCSPISGHRSVSWYQQTPGQGLQFLFEYFSETQRNKGNFPGRFSGRQFSNSRSEMNVSTLELGDSALYLCASSLPQGAGELFFGEGSRLTVL.